This TCR beta chain was identified during a study of OX40 agonist ivuxolimab in advanced cancers. Only one count was recorded for this clone. This CDR3 is built from 13 residues. CDR1 and CDR2 (germline): SGHDT, YYEEEE. Trimming took off 0 bases at V and 8 bases at J, with 11 bases between the two ends. Repertoires were generated with immunoSEQ multiplex PCR, while TCRdb's copy carries only in-frame clones and drops some. Of some 77,000 clones in the sample, almost 90% were seen once. Sequencing used CD4+ or CD8+ T cells sorted from blood, obtained in a trial of the OX40 agonist ivuxolimab. This sequence joins TRBV5-6 and TRBJ1-2; D call uncertain. The TCR comes from an adult with an advanced solid tumor such as melanoma, head and neck, liver or kidney cancer. CDR3 sequence reads: CASSLAGGPGYTF. The CDR3 DNA reads TGTGCCAGCAGCTTGGCCGGTGGTCCGGGCTACACCTTC.